This T cell receptor beta chain stems from a study of blood T cell repertoires in COVID-19. Study details: Sites across the United States, Italy and Spain contributed samples from acute and convalescent COVID-19. Sources were T cells, B-cell-depleted T cells, or PBMCs; the material itself was cDNA or gDNA.

Germline V lookup: CDR1 SEHNR, CDR2 FQNEAQ (reference sequence). V lost 4 bases, J lost 4 bases, and 13 bases lay in between. This CDR3 has 15 amino acids. Original processing methods: Reference gene primers were amplified, and this amplification served to estimate nucleated cell counts. Assay: immunoSEQ multiplex PCR; the TCRdb copy retains only in-frame clones and omits some. From that table come the V and J calls and clone size; the DNA was used to work out D and trimming. The sample holds about 380,000 clones, about 85% seen once. The specimen was peripheral blood. This sequence was found in a woman aged 18-30 years with acute or convalescent COVID-19. This chain links TRBV7-9 with TRBJ1-4; TRBD1 is a possible D gene (6 bases). CDR3 sequence: CASSSDGQFNEKLFF. The CDR3 DNA is TGTGCCAGCAGCTCAGACGGACAGTTTAATGAAAAACTGTTTTTT.